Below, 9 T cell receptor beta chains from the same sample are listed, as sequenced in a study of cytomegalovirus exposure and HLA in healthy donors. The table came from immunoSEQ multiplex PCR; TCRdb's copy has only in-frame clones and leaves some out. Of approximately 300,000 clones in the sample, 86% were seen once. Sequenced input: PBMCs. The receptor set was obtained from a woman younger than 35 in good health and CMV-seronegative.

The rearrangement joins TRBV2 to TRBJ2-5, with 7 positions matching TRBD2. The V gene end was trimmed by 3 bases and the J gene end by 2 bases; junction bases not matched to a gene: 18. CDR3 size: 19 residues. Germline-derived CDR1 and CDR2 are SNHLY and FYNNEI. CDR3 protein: CASSERSGREGMRQETQYF. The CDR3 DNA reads TGTGCCAGCAGTGAGCGGAGTGGGAGGGAGGGGATGAGGCAAGAGACCCAGTACTTC.

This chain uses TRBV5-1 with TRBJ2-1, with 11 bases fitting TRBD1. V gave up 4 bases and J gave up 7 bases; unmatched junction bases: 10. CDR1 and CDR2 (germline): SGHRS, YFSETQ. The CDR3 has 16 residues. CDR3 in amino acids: CASSILGQGAMNEQFF. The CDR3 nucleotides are TGCGCCAGCAGCATACTAGGACAGGGGGCGATGAATGAGCAGTTCTTC.

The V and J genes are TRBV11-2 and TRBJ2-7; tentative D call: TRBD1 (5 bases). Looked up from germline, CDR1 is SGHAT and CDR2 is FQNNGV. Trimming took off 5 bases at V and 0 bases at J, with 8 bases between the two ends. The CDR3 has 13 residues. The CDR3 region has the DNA TGTGCCAGCAGCCCCGACAGCTCCTACGAGCAGTACTTC. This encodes CASSPDSSYEQYF.

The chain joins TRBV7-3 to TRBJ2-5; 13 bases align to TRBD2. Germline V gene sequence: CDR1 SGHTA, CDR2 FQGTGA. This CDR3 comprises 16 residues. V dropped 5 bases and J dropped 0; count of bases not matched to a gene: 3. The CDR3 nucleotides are TGTGCCAGCAGCCCCGGGACTAGCGGGGACCAAGAGACCCAGTACTTC. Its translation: CASSPGTSGDQETQYF. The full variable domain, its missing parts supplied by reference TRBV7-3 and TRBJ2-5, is GAGVSQTPSNKVTEKGKYVELRCDPISGHTALYWYRQSLGQGPEFLIYFQGTGAADDSGLPNDRFFAVRPEGSVSTLKIQRTERGDSAVYLCASSPGTSGDQETQYFGPGTRLLVL.

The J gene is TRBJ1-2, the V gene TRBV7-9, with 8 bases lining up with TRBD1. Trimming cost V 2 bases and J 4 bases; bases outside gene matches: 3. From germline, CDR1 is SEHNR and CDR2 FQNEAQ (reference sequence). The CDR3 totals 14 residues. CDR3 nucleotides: TGTGCCAGCAGCTTATCCGGACAGGGCTATGGCTACACCTTC. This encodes CASSLSGQGYGYTF.

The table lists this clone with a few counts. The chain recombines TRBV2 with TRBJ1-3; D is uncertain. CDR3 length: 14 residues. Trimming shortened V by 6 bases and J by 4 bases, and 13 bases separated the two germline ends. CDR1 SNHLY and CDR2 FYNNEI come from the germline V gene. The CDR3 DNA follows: TGTGCCAGCAGCCCTACTTCGGGAGGAAACACCATATATTTT. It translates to CASSPTSGGNTIYF.

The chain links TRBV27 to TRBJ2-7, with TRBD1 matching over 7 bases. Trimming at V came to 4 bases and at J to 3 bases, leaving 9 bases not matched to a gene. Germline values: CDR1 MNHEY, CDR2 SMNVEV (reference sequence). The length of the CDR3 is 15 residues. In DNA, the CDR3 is TGTGCCAGCAGTTCCGACAGGGCGTCTTACTACGAGCAGTACTTC. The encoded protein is CASSSDRASYYEQYF.

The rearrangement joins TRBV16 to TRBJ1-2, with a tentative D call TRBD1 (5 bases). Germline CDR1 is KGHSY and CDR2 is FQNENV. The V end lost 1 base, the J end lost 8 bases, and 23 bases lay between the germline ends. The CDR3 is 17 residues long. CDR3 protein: CASSQFLQANTGTGYTF. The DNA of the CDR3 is TGTGCCAGCAGCCAATTTCTACAGGCCAACACTGGTACCGGCTACACCTTC.

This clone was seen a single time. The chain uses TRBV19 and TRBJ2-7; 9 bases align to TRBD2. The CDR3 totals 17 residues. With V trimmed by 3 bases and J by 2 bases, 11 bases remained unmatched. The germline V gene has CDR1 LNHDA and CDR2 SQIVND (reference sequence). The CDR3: CASSIRIWREGPYEQYF. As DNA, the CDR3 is TGTGCCAGTAGTATTCGGATATGGCGGGAGGGCCCCTACGAGCAGTACTTC.